The 5 T cell receptor beta chains reported below all come from one sample, sequenced in a study of technical replicates of blood from several donors. The protocol was immunoSEQ multiplex PCR, while the TCRdb copy is restricted to in-frame clones and leaves out a portion. The sample records tens of thousands of clones, roughly 90% being singletons. Material: T cells isolated from PBMCs. The receptors derive from a human donor in good health.

This chain connects TRBV19 to TRBJ2-7; 9 bases match TRBD2. Germline V CDR1 and CDR2: LNHDA, SQIVND (reference sequence). The CDR3 loop spans 17 amino acids. V gave up 4 bases and J gave up 2 bases; unmatched junction bases: 12. Here the CDR3 reads CASSTSAGGPLPYEQYF. DNA for the CDR3: TGTGCCAGTAGTACATCAGCGGGAGGACCTCTACCCTACGAGCAGTACTTC.

This rearrangement joins TRBV25-1 to TRBJ2-1, with a weak D call TRBD1 (8 bases). The CDR3 sequence is 11 residues long. Trimming pared 4 bases from V and 16 bases from J, leaving 14 bases between. Per germline, CDR1 MGHDK and CDR2 SYGVNS. The CDR3 is CASSGTGRAFF. The CDR3 region has the DNA TGTGCCAGCAGTGGGACAGGGAGGGCTTTCTTC.

The chain is built from TRBV9 and TRBJ2-2, with a tentative D call TRBD2 (6 bases). This CDR3 comprises 13 residues. Germline loops: CDR1 SGDLS, CDR2 YYNGEE. V was pared by 3 bases and J by 9 bases, with 12 bases between. The CDR3 coding sequence is TGTGCCAGCAGCGAGGGACTGGCGCGGGAGCTGTTTTTT. Its protein product is CASSEGLARELFF. The variable domain in full, completed from reference TRBV9 and TRBJ2-2, reads DSGVTQTPKHLITATGQRVTLRCSPRSGDLSVYWYQQSLDQGLQFLIQYYNGEERAKGNILERFSAQQFPDLHSELNLSSLELGDSALYFCASSEGLARELFFGEGSRLTVL.

The CDR3: CASSFNPGGQGDTQYF. In nucleotides, the CDR3 is TGTGCCAGCAGCTTTAATCCCGGAGGGCAAGGAGATACGCAGTATTTT. The gene calls are TRBV7-3 and TRBJ2-3, with D possibly matching TRBD2 (6 bases). The V end lost 3 bases, the J end lost 5 bases, and 18 bases lay between the germline ends. Germline V gene data show CDR1 as SGHTA and CDR2 as FQGTGA. This CDR3 is built from 16 residues.

This rearrangement joins TRBV18 to TRBJ1-2, with D possibly TRBD1 on 5 matching bases. This CDR3 has 13 residues. The V end was cut by 6 bases, the J end by 1 base, with 9 bases between. CDR1 and CDR2 (germline): KGHSH, LQKENI. The CDR3 nucleotides are TGTGCCAGCTCCTTCGACAGTAACTATGGCTACACCTTC. Translated: CASSFDSNYGYTF. The full variable domain, rest sourced from reference TRBV18 and TRBJ1-2, is NAGVMQNPRHLVRRRGQEARLRCSPMKGHSHVYWYRQLPEEGLKFMVYLQKENIIDESGMPKERFSAEFPKEGPSILRIQQVVRGDSAAYFCASSFDSNYGYTFGSGTRLTVV.